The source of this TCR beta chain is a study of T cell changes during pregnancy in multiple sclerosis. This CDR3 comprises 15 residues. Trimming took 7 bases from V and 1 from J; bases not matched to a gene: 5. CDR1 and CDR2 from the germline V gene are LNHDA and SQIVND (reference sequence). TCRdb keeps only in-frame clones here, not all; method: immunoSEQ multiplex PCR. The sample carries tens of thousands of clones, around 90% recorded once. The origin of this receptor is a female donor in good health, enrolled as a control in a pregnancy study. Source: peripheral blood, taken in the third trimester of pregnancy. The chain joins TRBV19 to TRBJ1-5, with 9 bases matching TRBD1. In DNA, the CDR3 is TGTGCCAGTACCCCGACAGGGGGAAGCAATCAGCCCCAGCATTTT. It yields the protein CASTPTGGSNQPQHF.